This T cell receptor beta chain originates from a study of CD8+ T cells in alopecia areata. Isolated RNA was reverse transcribed into cDNA used as the sequencing template. Produced via immunoSEQ multiplex PCR; TCRdb's table is partial and in-frame only. The repertoire holds 100,000 to 140,000 clones, around 83% seen once, with less than 30% in the top ten. The treatment: oral pan-JAK inhibitor, 5-10 mg twice daily. The CDR3 extends over 16 amino acids. The germline V gene encodes CDR1 SGHVS and CDR2 FQNEAQ. Deletions cut 5 bases from V and 3 bases from J, with 20 bases between. The chain joins TRBV7-8 to TRBJ2-7, with D possibly TRBD2 on 7 matching bases. The TCR originated in a human donor with alopecia areata. The sample here was CD8+ T cells sorted from blood, taken at week 24, from a patient treated with tofacitinib. Here the CDR3 DNA reads TGTGCCAGCAGCCCGAAGGTAGGCGGGGGCAACTACGAGCAGTACTTC. It translates to CASSPKVGGGNYEQYF.